This T cell receptor (beta chain) derives from a study of T cells after yellow fever vaccination. General study findings and limits: Only a small proportion of the clonotypes turned up in both the CD4 and the CD8 compartments, likely arising from convergent recombination.

One entry per CDR3 protein results from TCRdb running MiXCR on the 5' RACE reads. The sample holds 450,000 to 550,000 distinct CDR3 sequences, around a fifth seen once. Comments on this clonotype: Its antigen remains unidentified.

The V end was cut by 1 base, the J end by 0 bases, with 10 bases between. The CDR3 extends over 16 amino acids. Looked up from germline, CDR1 is SGHAT and CDR2 is FQNNGV. The sequence was collected from a young man who received the YFV17D yellow fever vaccine. The sequencing here drew on PBMCs, taken approximately 22 days after the first yellow fever vaccination. V and J are TRBV11-2 and TRBJ2-1; tentative D call: TRBD2 (6 bases). CDR3 residues: CASSLGAGRSYNEQFF. In DNA, the CDR3 is TGTGCCAGCAGCTTAGGGGCGGGGCGCTCCTACAATGAGCAGTTCTTC.